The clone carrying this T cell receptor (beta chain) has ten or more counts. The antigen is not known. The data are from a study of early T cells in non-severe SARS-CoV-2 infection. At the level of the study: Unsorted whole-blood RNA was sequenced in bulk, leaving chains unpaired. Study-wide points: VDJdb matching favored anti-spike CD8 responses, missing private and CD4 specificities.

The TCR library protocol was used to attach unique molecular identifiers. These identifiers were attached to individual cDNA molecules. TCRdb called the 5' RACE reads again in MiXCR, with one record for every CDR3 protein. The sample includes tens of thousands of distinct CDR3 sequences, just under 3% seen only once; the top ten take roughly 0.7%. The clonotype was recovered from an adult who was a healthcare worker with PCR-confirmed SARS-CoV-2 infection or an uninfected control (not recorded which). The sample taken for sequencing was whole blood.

The CDR3 spells CASIRSADRTTDTQYF. CDR3 nucleotides: TGTGCCAGCATCCGATCAGCGGACAGGACCACAGATACGCAGTATTTT. The genes are TRBV6-6 and TRBJ2-3, with 7 bases matching TRBD1. The V gene end was trimmed by 7 bases and the J gene end by 2 bases; junction bases not matched to a gene: 12. Germline V gene lookup returns CDR1 MNHNY and CDR2 SVGAGI (reference sequence). The CDR3 covers 16 residues.